This T cell receptor beta chain emerged from a study of cytotoxic CD8 clonotypes in ibrutinib-treated CLL. For the study at large: Partial responses numbered roughly 24 and complete responses 2; after a median about 74 months, about 15 stayed remitted and approximately twelve progressed. Broader study findings: Clonality increased with ibrutinib response but returned toward baseline at progression.

Some clones are missing from TCRdb's copy, which holds only in-frame ones; the method was immunoSEQ multiplex PCR. The data contain about 180,000 clones, approximately 80% of them singletons. As input for TCR beta libraries, approximately 1.9 micrograms of genomic DNA came from cryopreserved PBMCs. On this clone itself: Antigen unknown.

Trimming removed 11 bases at V and 5 bases at J, with 19 bases between. The germline CDR1 and CDR2 sequences are ENHRY and SYGVKD. The CDR3 consists of 13 residues. The sample consisted of PBMCs, taken after 24 months of ibrutinib treatment. The chain couples TRBV10-3 to TRBJ2-7; D possibly uses TRBD1 or TRBD2 (6 bases each). The receptor's source is a human donor with chronic lymphocytic leukemia. The CDR3 loop reads CAPEGGGRHEQYF. CDR3 nucleotide sequence: TGTGCCCCCGAAGGAGGGGGGAGGCACGAGCAGTACTTC.